The clone carrying this T cell receptor beta chain was observed a few times. Its target is not known. The authors reverse transcribed all of the isolated RNA, so sequencing captured expressed TCRB transcripts. Some clones are missing from TCRdb's copy, which holds only in-frame ones; the method was immunoSEQ multiplex PCR. The sample records fewer than 350,000 clones, about 15% being singletons. The data were obtained in a study of beta chain features in type 1 diabetes. Study-level points and caveats: When Type 1 diabetes patients were examined, their TCRB CDR3s proved moderately but significantly shorter in all four CD4+ subsets.

Per germline, CDR1 SQVTM and CDR2 ANQGSEA. Trimming removed 6 bases from V and 2 bases from J, with 16 bases in between. CDR3 length: 14 residues. Using CD45RO/CCR7/CD25/CD127/CD95/CD27, CD4+ naive, central memory, regulatory and stem cell-like memory cells were sorted. Purity exceeded 98% in all sorted populations. The specimen was naive CD4+ T cells from blood. The TCR originated in a man aged 18 to 30 with type 1 diabetes. The V and J genes are TRBV29-1 and TRBJ1-1, with a tentative D call TRBD1 (6 bases). In nucleotides, the CDR3 is TGCAGCGTGCGGCCAGCAGGGGTAAACACTGAAGCTTTCTTT. Protein: CSVRPAGVNTEAFF.